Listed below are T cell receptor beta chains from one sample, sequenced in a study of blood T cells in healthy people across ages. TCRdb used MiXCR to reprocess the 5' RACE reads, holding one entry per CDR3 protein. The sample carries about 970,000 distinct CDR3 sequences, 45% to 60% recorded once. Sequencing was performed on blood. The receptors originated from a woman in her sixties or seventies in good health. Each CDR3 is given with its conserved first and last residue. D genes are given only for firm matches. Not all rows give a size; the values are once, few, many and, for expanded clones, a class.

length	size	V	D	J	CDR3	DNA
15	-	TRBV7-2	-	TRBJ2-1	CASSPDSSVDNEQFF	TGTGCCAGCAGCCCCGACTCCTCCGTCGACAATGAGCAGTTCTTC
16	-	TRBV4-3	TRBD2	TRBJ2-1	CASSQSPSGRADEQFF	TGCGCCAGCAGCCAATCCCCTAGCGGGAGGGCCGATGAGCAGTTCTTC
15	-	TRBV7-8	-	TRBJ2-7	CASSLGGLAGYEQYF	TGTGCCAGCTCTTTAGGCGGTTTAGCTGGCTACGAGCAGTACTTC
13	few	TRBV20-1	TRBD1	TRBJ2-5	CSASRQGVETQYF	TGCAGTGCCAGCAGACAGGGGGTAGAGACCCAGTACTTC
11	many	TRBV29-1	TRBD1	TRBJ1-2	CSVGQGTGYTF	TGCAGCGTTGGACAGGGGACAGGCTACACCTTC
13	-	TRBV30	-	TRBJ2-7	CAWSATDSYEQYF	TGTGCCTGGAGTGCGACAGACTCCTACGAGCAGTACTTC
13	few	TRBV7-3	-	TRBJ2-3	CASSAAGPDTQYF	TGTGCCAGCAGCGCGGCGGGCCCAGATACGCAGTATTTT
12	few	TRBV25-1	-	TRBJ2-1	CASSEIWNEQFF	TGTGCCAGCAGTGAAATCTGGAATGAGCAGTTCTTC
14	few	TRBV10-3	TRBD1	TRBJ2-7	CAISETGGVYEQYF	TGTGCCATCAGTGAGACAGGGGGCGTCTACGAGCAGTACTTC
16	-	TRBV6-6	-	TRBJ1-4	CASSYQGGSTNEKLFF	TGTGCCAGCAGTTATCAAGGGGGGTCAACTAATGAAAAACTGTTTTTT
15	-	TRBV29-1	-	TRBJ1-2	CSVEDQNRANYGYTF	TGCAGCGTTGAAGATCAAAACCGGGCTAACTATGGCTACACCTTC
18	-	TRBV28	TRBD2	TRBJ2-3	CASSLIRWTSGRGDTQYF	TGTGCCAGCAGTTTAATCCGGTGGACTAGCGGGAGGGGAGATACGCAGTATTTT
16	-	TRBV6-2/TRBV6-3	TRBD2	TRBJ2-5	CASSEGTSYGQEAQYF	TGTGCCAGCAGCGAAGGGACTAGCTATGGACAAGAGGCCCAGTACTTC
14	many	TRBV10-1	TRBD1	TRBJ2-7	CASSRDRSSYEQYF	TGCGCCAGCAGCCGGGACAGGAGCTCCTACGAGCAGTACTTC
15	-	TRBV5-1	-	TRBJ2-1	CASSLGLGQNNEQFF	TGCGCCAGCAGCTTGGGGCTCGGACAGAACAATGAGCAGTTCTTC
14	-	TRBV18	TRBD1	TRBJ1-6	CASSQDRENSPLHF	TGTGCCAGCTCACAGGACAGGGAAAATTCACCCCTCCACTTT
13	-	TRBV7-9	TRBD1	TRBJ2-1	CASSHRRGHEQFF	TGTGCCAGCAGCCACCGCAGGGGGCATGAGCAGTTCTTC
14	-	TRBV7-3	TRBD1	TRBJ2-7	CASSPQGTANEQYF	TGTGCCAGCAGCCCGCAGGGGACAGCAAACGAGCAGTACTTC
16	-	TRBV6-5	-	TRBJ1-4	CASTLSSGGTNEKLFF	TGTGCCAGCACCCTTTCGAGCGGGGGAACTAATGAAAAACTGTTTTTT
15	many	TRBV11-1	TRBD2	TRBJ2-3	CASSKGLAGTDTQYF	TGTGCCAGCAGCAAGGGACTAGCGGGCACAGATACGCAGTATTTT
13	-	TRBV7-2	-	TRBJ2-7	CASSFKGSYEQYF	TGTGCCAGCAGCTTTAAGGGTTCGTACGAGCAGTACTTC
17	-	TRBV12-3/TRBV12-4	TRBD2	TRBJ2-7	CASSLGLAGGPYYEQYF	TGTGCCAGCAGTCTCGGACTAGCGGGAGGGCCCTACTACGAGCAGTACTTC
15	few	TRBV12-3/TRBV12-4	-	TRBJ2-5	CASSLGTASYNEQYF	TGTGCCAGCAGTTTAGGGACAGCCTCCTACAATGAGCAGTACTTC
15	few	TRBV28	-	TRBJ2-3	CASRVAELGTDTQYF	TGTGCCAGCCGAGTAGCGGAGCTGGGAACAGATACGCAGTATTTT
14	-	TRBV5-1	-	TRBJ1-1	CASSLGDGYTEAFF	TGCGCCAGCAGCTTGGGGGACGGTTACACTGAAGCTTTCTTT
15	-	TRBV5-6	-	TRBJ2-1	CASSLDVTAYNEQFF	TGTGCCAGCAGCTTGGATGTGACAGCGTACAATGAGCAGTTCTTC
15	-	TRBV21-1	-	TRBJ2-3	CASSKGGTSIDTQYF	TGTGCCAGCAGCAAAGGGGGGACTAGCATCGATACGCAGTATTTT
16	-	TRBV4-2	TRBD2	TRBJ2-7	CASSQVPLAGVREQYF	TGTGCCAGCAGCCAAGTCCCCCTAGCGGGAGTTCGCGAGCAGTACTTC
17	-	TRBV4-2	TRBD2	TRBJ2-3	CASSRRAGGATQYTQYF	TGTGCCAGCAGCCGACGGGCGGGAGGTGCTACACAATATACGCAGTATTTT
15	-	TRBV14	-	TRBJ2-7	CASSLRISGYNEQYF	TGTGCCAGCAGCCTTCGTATCTCCGGGTACAATGAGCAGTACTTC
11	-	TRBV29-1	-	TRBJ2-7	CTVRSSYEQYF	TGCACCGTTCGTAGCTCCTACGAGCAGTACTTC